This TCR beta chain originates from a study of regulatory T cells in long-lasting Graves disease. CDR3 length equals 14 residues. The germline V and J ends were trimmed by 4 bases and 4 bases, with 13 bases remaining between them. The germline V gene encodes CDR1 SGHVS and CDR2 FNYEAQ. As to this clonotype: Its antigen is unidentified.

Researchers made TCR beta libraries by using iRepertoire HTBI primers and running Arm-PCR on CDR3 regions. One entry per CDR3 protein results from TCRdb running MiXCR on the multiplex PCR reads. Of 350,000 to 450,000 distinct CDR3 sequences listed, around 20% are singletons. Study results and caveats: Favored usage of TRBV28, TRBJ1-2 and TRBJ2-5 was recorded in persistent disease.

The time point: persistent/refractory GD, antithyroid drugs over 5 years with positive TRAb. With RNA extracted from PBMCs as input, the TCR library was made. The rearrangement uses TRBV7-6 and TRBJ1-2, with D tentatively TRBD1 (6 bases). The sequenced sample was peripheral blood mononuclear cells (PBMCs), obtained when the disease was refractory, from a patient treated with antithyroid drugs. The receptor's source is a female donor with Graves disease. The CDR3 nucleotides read TGTGCCAGCAGCTCAAACAGGGTGGGCTATGGCTACACCTTC. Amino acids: CASSSNRVGYGYTF.